Sequencing of this T cell receptor (beta chain) was carried out in a study of response to subunit inactivated influenza vaccine listed by TCRdb under 2018. Turning to the overall study: To follow how T cells responded to a trivalent subunit inactivated influenza vaccine, the researchers relied on deep quantitative profiling of the T cell receptor repertoire. Paper-wide results and their limitations: It was suggested by the authors that each seasonal influenza vaccination may recruit only a limited number of new T cells.

The library was made by RT-PCR. The instrument given in TCRdb is Illumina HiSeq 2500. TCRdb ran its own pipeline on the public reads, namely fastp trimming at Q25 and MiXCR clone calling, and kept in-frame beta chains. Each CDR3 protein gets just one entry, which takes the most common genes and DNA from the rows behind it. The sample includes about 780,000 distinct CDR3 sequences, with about 18% observed a single time. The ten top clones hold approximately 11% of the sample. In this sample, this clonotype turned up a few times. Its antigen target is currently unknown. Base-call qualities are not available, and no considerably larger clone is one nucleotide away. CDR1 and CDR2 (MNHNS, SASEGT) derive from the germline V gene. Including the terminal cysteine and phenylalanine, the CDR3 comprises 15 residues. The CDR3 DNA has 45 bases and is translated from base 1. For this chain, trimming is 8 bases at the V end and 6 bases at the J end, and the number of junction bases without a gene match is 9.

The sequence joins TRBV6-1 to TRBJ2-2, with TRBD2 matching 10 junction bases. Sequenced here: PBMCs from blood, sampled 4 to 6 days after vaccination. The origin of this receptor is a man between 50 and 59 years old who received an inactivated influenza vaccine. Donor details come from another sample of the same person, matched by shared clones. The CDR3 reads as follows: CASWSGGALPGELFF. Here is the DNA: TGTGCCAGCTGGAGCGGGGGGGCCCTGCCCGGGGAGCTGTTTTTT.